The clone carrying this TCR beta chain appeared once. This CDR3 comprises 15 residues. The trim removed 7 bases at V and 1 base at J, leaving 9 bases unmatched. Germline V gene data show CDR1 as ENHRY and CDR2 as SYGVKD. This sample is part of a study of cytomegalovirus exposure and HLA in healthy donors. Assay: immunoSEQ multiplex PCR; the TCRdb copy retains only in-frame clones and omits some. Here the sample spans over 85,000 clones, more than 70% being singletons. This chain uses TRBV10-3 with TRBJ1-1; TRBD1 aligns across 7 bases. Material for sequencing was PBMCs. This receptor was taken from a woman between 18 and 30 years old in good health and CMV-seronegative. CDR3 DNA: TGTGCCATCAAATCAGACAGGGTCGAGAACACTGAAGCTTTCTTT. Amino acids: CAIKSDRVENTEAFF.